Each of the 12 T cell receptor beta chains below was sequenced from the same sample in a study of cytomegalovirus exposure and HLA in healthy donors. With 60 Vbeta and 13 Jbeta primers, the PCR was carried out. Profiled with immunoSEQ multiplex PCR; TCRdb holds only in-frame clones, not every one. The table lists tens of thousands of clones, more than 70% of them singletons. Sequences were obtained from PBMCs. The receptor set was obtained from a woman between 40 and 55 years old in good health and CMV-seropositive.

This clone was found once. V and J are TRBV6-6 and TRBJ1-6; D remains unclear. The germline V and J ends were trimmed by 6 bases and 0 bases, with 6 bases remaining between them. CDR1 and CDR2 (germline): MNHNY, SVGAGI (reference sequence). The CDR3 extends over 14 amino acids. DNA for the CDR3: TGTGCCAGCAGCTCTAGCTCCTATAATTCACCCCTCCACTTT. Protein product: CASSSSSYNSPLHF.

This rearrangement joins TRBV9 to TRBJ2-2, with a weak D call TRBD2 (5 bases). V gave up 6 bases and J gave up 5 bases, with 11 bases separating them. CDR3 length: 13 residues. Germline CDR1 SGDLS, CDR2 YYNGEE. The CDR3 DNA is TGTGCCAGCACCCTCCGAGGGACCGGGGAGCTGTTTTTT. Translation gives CASTLRGTGELFF.

The gene calls are TRBV4-2 and TRBJ1-6; a weak D match, TRBD1 (6 bases). Trimming removed 5 bases from V and 7 bases from J, with 18 bases in between. The germline gives CDR1 LGHNA, CDR2 YNFKEQ. CDR3 length: 16 amino acids. The CDR3 DNA sequence: TGTGCCAGCAGCACCCCAGGGGCGGTATTGAATTCACCCCTCCACTTT. Protein sequence: CASSTPGAVLNSPLHF.

The chain links TRBV5-1 to TRBJ2-1, with 10 bases that match TRBD2. Germline-derived CDR1 and CDR2 are SGHRS and YFSETQ. V was clipped by 4 bases and J by 8 bases; unmatched bases: 6. The CDR3 has 14 residues. The CDR3 protein is CASSRSGGADEQFF. The CDR3 nucleotides are TGCGCCAGCAGCCGCAGCGGGGGGGCCGATGAGCAGTTCTTC.

J is TRBJ2-6 and V is TRBV4-1; perhaps TRBD1 as D (5 bases). Trimming took 0 bases from V and 0 from J, leaving 15 bases between them. The length of the CDR3 is 19 residues. The germline V gene encodes CDR1 MGHRA and CDR2 YSYEKL. DNA for the CDR3: TGCGCCAGCAGCCAAGAACGAAGCCTTGGGGCCTCTGGGGCCAACGTCCTGACTTTC. It encodes CASSQERSLGASGANVLTF.

V is TRBV6-5 and J is TRBJ1-5, with TRBD1 matching over 8 bases. Germline CDR1 MNHEY, CDR2 SVGAGI. The V and J ends lost 4 bases and 2 bases, in that order; junction bases with no gene match: 7. The CDR3 covers 16 residues. CDR3 sequence reads: CASSSSDRVGNQPQHF. The DNA of the CDR3 is TGTGCCAGCAGTTCCTCGGACAGGGTTGGCAATCAGCCCCAGCATTTT.

The gene calls are TRBV14 and TRBJ1-2; 7 nucleotides line up with TRBD1. Germline V lookup: CDR1 SGHDN, CDR2 FVKESK. The V segment lost 5 bases and the J segment 6 bases; nucleotides outside the gene matches: 12. This CDR3 has 15 residues. The CDR3 sequence: CASSSFPDRPDGYTF. The CDR3 DNA sequence: TGTGCCAGCAGCTCTTTCCCGGACAGGCCAGATGGCTACACCTTC.

This clone is a singleton in its sample. V gene TRBV7-6 combines with J gene TRBJ1-1; unclear D gene. Between the trimmed V and J ends, which lost 0 bases and 5 bases, there was a span of 13 bases. The CDR3 loop spans 15 amino acids. Germline CDR1 reads SGHVS; CDR2 reads FNYEAQ. The CDR3 region is CASSLALGGGTEAFF. Here the CDR3 DNA reads TGTGCCAGCAGCTTAGCGCTTGGAGGAGGGACTGAAGCTTTCTTT.

This rearrangement joins TRBV2 to TRBJ2-7, with TRBD2 matching over 12 bases. The germline V gene encodes CDR1 SNHLY and CDR2 FYNNEI. V shed 3 bases and J 1 base; nucleotides not matched to a gene: 4. This CDR3 has 16 residues. CDR3: CASSDLGTSGSYEQYF. In DNA, the CDR3 is TGTGCCAGCAGTGATTTAGGGACTAGCGGGTCCTACGAGCAGTACTTC.

The CDR3 loop is CSVELTGTDTQYF. The CDR3 DNA sequence: TGCAGCGTTGAATTGACAGGGACAGATACGCAGTATTTT. The V call is TRBV29-1, the J call TRBJ2-3; the match to TRBD1 covers 7 bases. The CDR3 has 13 amino acids. Germline V gene data show CDR1 as SQVTM and CDR2 as ANQGSEA. With V trimmed by 2 bases and J by 3 bases, 2 bases remained unmatched.

This CDR3 is CASSLGPGTEAFF. The CDR3 DNA reads as TGTGCCAGCAGCTTAGGTCCGGGGACTGAAGCTTTCTTT. The chain uses TRBV13 and TRBJ1-1; D is ambiguous. V was trimmed by 0 bases and J by 5 bases, leaving 7 bases between them. The V gene's germline CDR1 is PRHDT and CDR2 FYEKMQ (reference sequence). The CDR3 spans 13 residues.

The V call is TRBV6-5, the J call TRBJ1-3; TRBD1 matches at 7 bases. CDR3 size: 15 residues. CDR1 and CDR2 (germline): MNHEY, SVGAGI. The trim removed 6 bases at V and 4 bases at J, leaving 9 bases unmatched. The DNA for the CDR3 is TGTGCCAGCAGCCCACCCGGGACAGAGGGAAACACCATATATTTT. Its translation is CASSPPGTEGNTIYF.